This T cell receptor (beta chain) stems from a study of shared clonotypes between healthy human individuals. Study-level background: Three CD4 naive, three CD4 memory, two CD8 naive and one CD8 memory plate were used per donor. Overall study findings and caveats: Naive subsets generally exceeded memory subsets in estimated richness.

Notes on this clone: Its cognate antigen is unknown.

TCRdb's copy holds only in-frame clones and misses some; the assay was immunoSEQ multiplex PCR. The data contain roughly 1,600,000 clones, approximately 98.5% of them singletons. The V gene lost 3 bases and the J gene lost 8 bases, with 13 bases spanning the gap. Per germline, CDR1 LGHNA and CDR2 YSLEER. The CDR3 has 14 amino acids. Study donors comprised healthy, HIV-negative adults devoid of recent acute infection or vaccination. Subsets obtained from CD4+ cells comprised CD45RA+ naive and CD45RA-negative memory cells. The sequenced material came from naive CD4+ T cells sorted from blood. The subset denotes: CD45RA+ positively selected. This TCR derives from a man aged 25-40 years in good health. This chain joins TRBV4-3 and TRBJ2-2; D tentatively reads TRBD1 or TRBD2 (6 bases each). CDR3 protein: CASSHLQGGGELFF. The CDR3 bases are TGCGCCAGCAGCCACCTACAGGGAGGAGGGGAGCTGTTTTTT.